Described below is a single T cell receptor beta chain sequence and its context. Its antigen remains unidentified. The record originates from a study of cytomegalovirus exposure and HLA in healthy donors. Trimming removed 4 bases at V and 8 bases at J, with 11 bases between. CDR3 length: 12 amino acids. Germline V lookup: CDR1 LNHDA, CDR2 SQIVND (reference sequence). The PCR used 60 Vbeta and 13 Jbeta primers. Method: immunoSEQ multiplex PCR; TCRdb's copy keeps in-frame clones and lacks some. The sample consists of roughly 110,000 clones, 70% to 80% of them appearing once. Overall study findings and caveats: Listed as cytomegalovirus-associated were 150 or so TCR beta chains.

Input material: PBMCs. This TCR came from a woman aged 25 to 39 in good health and CMV-seropositive. The rearrangement joins TRBV19 to TRBJ1-2; D perhaps matches TRBD1 (5 bases). CDR3 in DNA: TGTGCCAGTAGTAGGGGCCCTGACGGCTACACCTTC. It yields the protein CASSRGPDGYTF.